One and the same sample provided the 14 T cell receptor beta chains below, sequenced in a study of blood T cell repertoires in COVID-19. Sequencing was performed with immunoSEQ multiplex PCR; in TCRdb, only in-frame clones are kept and a portion is missing. The data contain around 100,000 clones, about 82% of them seen just once; the ten biggest clones take up around an eighth. Sequenced sample: peripheral blood. All receptors come from a man aged 45-65 years with active or convalescent COVID-19.

V usage is TRBV7-3 and J usage is TRBJ2-3; D might be TRBD2 (5 bases). Germline V gene data show CDR1 as SGHTA and CDR2 as FQGTGA. This CDR3 has 14 amino acids. Trimming left V 4 bases short and J 2 bases short, with 10 bases between. CDR3 DNA sequence: TGTGCCAGCAGCTCAGGACTGATCACAGATACGCAGTATTTT. Its translation: CASSSGLITDTQYF.

V is TRBV18 and J is TRBJ2-3; 11 bases match TRBD2. The CDR3 is 18 amino acids. The junction had 13 bases not matched to a gene; V was cut back by 4 bases and J by 4 bases. In germline, CDR1 is KGHSH, CDR2 LQKENI. The CDR3 sequence is CASSLHFPGTSGPDTQYF. The CDR3 bases are TGTGCCAGCTCACTCCACTTCCCCGGGACTAGCGGTCCAGATACGCAGTATTTT.

The V and J genes are TRBV7-8 and TRBJ1-1; D gene uncertain. V lost 5 bases and J 4 bases, leaving 14 bases between the germline ends. The CDR3 contains 14 residues. From germline, CDR1 is SGHVS and CDR2 FQNEAQ. CDR3 coding DNA: TGTGCCAGCAGCGTAGGACTGCAAACCACTGAAGCTTTCTTT. This gives the protein CASSVGLQTTEAFF.

This clone was counted only a few times. The V gene is TRBV11-3, the J gene TRBJ2-7; no clear D. The CDR3 spans 18 residues. V lost 4 bases, J lost 0 bases, and 22 bases lay in between. Germline loops: CDR1 SGHNT, CDR2 YENEEA. CDR3 sequence reads: CASSSLRGLSRSSYEQYF. CDR3 nucleotide sequence: TGTGCCAGCAGCTCCCTCCGTGGATTGTCCCGGAGCTCCTACGAGCAGTACTTC.

In its sample, this clone was seen once. The chain joins TRBV12-2 to TRBJ1-5; the listed D gene, TRBD1, was not tested against the DNA. TRBV12-2 is an annotated pseudogene. The CDR3 length is 20 residues. CDR3 DNA sequence: TGTGCAAGTCGCTTAGCCTACTATGACAGGGGCCAAGAAAGCAATCAGCCCCAGCATTTT. This sequence encodes CASRLAYYDRGQESNQPQHF.

The rearrangement joins TRBV2 to TRBJ1-2; 7 bases line up with TRBD1. CDR3 length: 13 amino acids. Looked up from germline, CDR1 is SNHLY and CDR2 is FYNNEI. Germline trimming cut 5 bases from V and 5 bases from J; bases unmatched to any gene: 5. The CDR3 DNA sequence: TGTGCCAGCAGTCCGGGACAGCTTTATGGCTACACCTTC. The encoded protein is CASSPGQLYGYTF.

The chain employs TRBV12-3 or TRBV12-4 and TRBJ1-3, with 8 bases aligning to TRBD1. CDR3 length: 13 residues. J gave up 8 bases and V 5 bases, and 5 bases lay outside the gene matches. The CDR3 sequence: CASSHQGADTIYF. The CDR3 DNA reads as TGTGCCAGCAGTCATCAGGGGGCGGACACCATATATTTT.

The rearrangement links TRBV11-3 to TRBJ2-7; 14 positions agree with TRBD2. After removal of 4 bases from V and 3 bases from J, the junction contained 2 bases not matched to a gene. This CDR3 comprises 15 residues. Germline V gene sequence: CDR1 SGHNT, CDR2 YENEEA. Written as DNA, the CDR3 is TGTGCCAGCAGCTCGGGGACTAGCGGGAGCTACGAGCAGTACTTC. This translates into CASSSGTSGSYEQYF.

The V call is TRBV7-2, the J call TRBJ2-5; 9 positions agree with TRBD2. V lost 2 bases, J lost 2 bases, and 6 bases stayed unmatched. The CDR3 contains 16 residues. Germline V CDR1 and CDR2: SGHTA, FQGNSA. CDR3 protein: CASSLRRSGRQETQYF. The CDR3 nucleotides are TGTGCCAGCAGCTTACGGAGAAGCGGGAGGCAAGAGACCCAGTACTTC.

The gene calls are TRBV7-8 and TRBJ1-1, with no clear D. The CDR3 totals 15 residues. V was pared by 1 base and J by 1 base, with 10 bases between. Germline lookup yields CDR1 SGHVS and CDR2 FQNEAQ. Here the CDR3 DNA reads TGTGCCAGCAGCTTAGGAGCGATACGGAACACTGAAGCTTTCTTT. This gives the protein CASSLGAIRNTEAFF.

The J gene is TRBJ1-3, the V gene TRBV6-5; TRBD1 aligns across 7 bases. The J segment lost 4 bases and the V segment lost 2 bases, leaving 2 bases of the junction unmatched. The CDR3 contains 14 residues. Germline CDR1 MNHEY, CDR2 SVGAGI. For the CDR3, the DNA is TGTGCCAGCAGTTACGAAGGGGGCGGAAACACCATATATTTT. It yields the protein CASSYEGGGNTIYF.

The rearrangement joins TRBV3-1 (or the pseudogene TRBV3-2) to TRBJ2-2, with D perhaps TRBD1 (6 bases). Trimming took off 2 bases at V and 0 bases at J, with 13 bases between the two ends. Germline V CDR1 and CDR2: LGHDT, YNNKEL (reference sequence). The CDR3 has 17 amino acids. The CDR3 sequence is CASSQRSDSSNTGELFF. The CDR3 coding sequence is TGTGCCAGCAGCCAACGTTCGGACAGCTCGAACACCGGGGAGCTGTTTTTT.

The chain carries TRBV7-9 and TRBJ2-7; 11 bases line up with TRBD2. After removal of 3 bases from V and 6 bases from J, the junction contained 7 bases not matched to a gene. The CDR3 contains 15 residues. From germline, CDR1 is SEHNR and CDR2 FQNEAQ (reference sequence). CDR3 DNA sequence: TGTGCCAGCAGCTTTCTAGCGGGAGGCACGGGCGAGCAGTACTTC. Translation: CASSFLAGGTGEQYF.

This clone has only a few counts. The chain couples TRBV4-2 to TRBJ2-1, with D possibly TRBD1 on 5 matching bases. CDR3 size: 13 residues. Germline CDR1 LGHNA, CDR2 YNFKEQ. The V end was cut by 0 bases, the J end by 12 bases, with 12 bases between. The CDR3 region is CASSQDSQGVQFF. The CDR3 bases are TGTGCCAGCAGCCAAGATTCGCAAGGGGTGCAGTTCTTC.